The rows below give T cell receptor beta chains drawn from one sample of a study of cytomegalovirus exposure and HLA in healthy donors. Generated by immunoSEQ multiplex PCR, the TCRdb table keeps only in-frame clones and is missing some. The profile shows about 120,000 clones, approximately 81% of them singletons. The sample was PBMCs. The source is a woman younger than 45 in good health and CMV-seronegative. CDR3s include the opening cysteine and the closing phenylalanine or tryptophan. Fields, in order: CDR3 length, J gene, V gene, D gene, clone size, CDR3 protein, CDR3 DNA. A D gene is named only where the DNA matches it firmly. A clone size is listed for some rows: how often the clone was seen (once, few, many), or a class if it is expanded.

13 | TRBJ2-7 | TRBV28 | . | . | CASSFSGLHEQYF | TGTGCCAGCAGTTTTTCTGGGCTCCACGAGCAGTACTTC
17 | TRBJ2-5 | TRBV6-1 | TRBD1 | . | CASSEMGGTALLRGQYF | TGTGCCAGCAGTGAAATGGGTGGGACAGCTCTCCTACGCGGGCAGTACTTC
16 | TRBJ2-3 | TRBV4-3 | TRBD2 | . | CASSQDLAGGPDTQYF | TGCGCCAGCAGCCAAGATCTAGCGGGAGGGCCAGATACGCAGTATTTT
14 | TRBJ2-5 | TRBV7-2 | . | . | CASSLRAGQETQYF | TGTGCCAGCAGCTTACGGGCGGGGCAAGAGACCCAGTACTTC
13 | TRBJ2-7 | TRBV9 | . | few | CASSVAQGYEQYF | TGTGCCAGCAGCGTAGCACAGGGCTACGAGCAGTACTTC
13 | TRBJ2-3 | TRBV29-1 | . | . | CSVEVGGADTQYF | TGCAGCGTTGAAGTTGGAGGGGCAGATACGCAGTATTTT
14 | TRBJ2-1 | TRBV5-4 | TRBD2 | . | CASSLEGTSGTMFF | TGTGCCAGCAGCTTGGAAGGGACTAGCGGGACCATGTTCTTC
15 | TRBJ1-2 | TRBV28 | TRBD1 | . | CASSLTGASNYGYTF | TGTGCCAGCAGCCTGACAGGGGCCTCGAACTATGGCTACACCTTC
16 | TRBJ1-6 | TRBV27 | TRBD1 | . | CASSSQPPDRVSPLHF | TGTGCCAGCAGTTCTCAACCCCCGGACAGGGTCTCACCCCTCCACTTT
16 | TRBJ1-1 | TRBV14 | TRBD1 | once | CASSGDRTGVDTEVFF | TGTGCCAGCAGCGGGGATCGGACAGGGGTTGACACTGAAGTTTTCTTT
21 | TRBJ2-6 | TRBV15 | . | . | CATSRDGQVILVAGGANVLTF | TGTGCCACCAGCAGAGATGGACAGGTAATATTAGTGGCGGGAGGGGCCAACGTCCTGACTTTC
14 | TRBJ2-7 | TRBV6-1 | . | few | CASSEAGGIHEQYF | TGTGCCAGCAGTGAAGCGGGGGGAATCCACGAGCAGTACTTC
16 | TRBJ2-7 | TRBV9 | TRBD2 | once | CASSAETSRSSYEQYF | TGTGCCAGCAGCGCCGAGACTAGCCGCAGCTCCTACGAGCAGTACTTC
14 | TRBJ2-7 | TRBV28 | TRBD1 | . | CASTPGTGRREQYF | TGTGCCAGCACCCCTGGGACAGGGCGGAGGGAGCAGTACTTC
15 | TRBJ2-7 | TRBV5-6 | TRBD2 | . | CASRRTSGRAYEQYF | TGTGCCAGCAGGAGGACTAGCGGGCGCGCCTACGAGCAGTACTTC
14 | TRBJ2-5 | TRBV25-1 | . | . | CASSEYGFQETQYF | TGTGCCAGCAGTGAGTACGGTTTCCAAGAGACCCAGTACTTC
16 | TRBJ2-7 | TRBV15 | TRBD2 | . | CATSTSRGLAGYEQYF | TGTGCCACCAGCACCAGTCGTGGACTAGCGGGCTACGAGCAGTACTTC
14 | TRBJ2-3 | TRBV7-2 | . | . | CASSLVREADTQYF | TGTGCCAGCAGCTTAGTGAGGGAGGCAGATACGCAGTATTTT
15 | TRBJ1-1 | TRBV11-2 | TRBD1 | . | CASSPGTGTNTEAFF | TGTGCCAGCAGCCCAGGGACAGGGACGAACACTGAAGCTTTCTTT
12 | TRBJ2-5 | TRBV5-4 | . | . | CASSLGGVEQYF | TGTGCCAGCAGCTTGGGGGGGGTGGAGCAGTACTTC
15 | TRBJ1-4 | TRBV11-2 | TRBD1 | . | CASSPGQGVGEKLFF | TGTGCCAGCAGCCCCGGACAGGGGGTAGGGGAAAAACTGTTTTTT
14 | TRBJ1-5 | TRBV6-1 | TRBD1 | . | CASSQTGGNQPQHF | TGTGCCAGCAGTCAAACAGGGGGCAATCAGCCCCAGCATTTT
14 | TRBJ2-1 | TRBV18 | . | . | CASLRGGVSDEQFF | TGTGCCAGCCTCAGAGGGGGGGTTTCGGATGAGCAGTTCTTC
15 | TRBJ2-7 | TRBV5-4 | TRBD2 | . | CASSRGGGLFYEQYF | TGTGCCAGCAGCCGGGGGGGAGGGCTCTTTTACGAGCAGTACTTC
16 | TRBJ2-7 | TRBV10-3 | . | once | CAISESVGGAEPEQYF | TGTGCCATCAGTGAGTCGGTGGGGGGGGCTGAACCCGAGCAGTACTTC
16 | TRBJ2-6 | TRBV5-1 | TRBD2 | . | CASTREGASGANVLTF | TGCGCCAGCACGCGGGAGGGAGCCTCTGGGGCCAACGTCCTGACTTTC
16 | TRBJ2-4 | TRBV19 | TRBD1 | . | CASSHRDRGAKNIQYF | TGTGCCAGTAGCCACCGGGACAGGGGGGCCAAAAACATTCAGTACTTC
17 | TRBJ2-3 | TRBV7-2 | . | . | CASSSPGTAGVRDTQYF | TGTGCCAGCAGCTCCCCAGGGACAGCGGGAGTAAGGGATACGCAGTATTTT
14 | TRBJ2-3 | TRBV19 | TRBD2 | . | CATRLAGEADTQYF | TGTGCCACCCGACTAGCGGGCGAGGCAGATACGCAGTATTTT
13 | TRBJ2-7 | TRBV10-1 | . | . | CASSRIQGAEQYF | TGCGCCAGCAGTAGAATACAGGGAGCCGAGCAGTACTTC
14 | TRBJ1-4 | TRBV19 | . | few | CASSSADGNEKLFF | TGTGCCAGTAGTTCGGCCGACGGGAATGAAAAACTGTTTTTT
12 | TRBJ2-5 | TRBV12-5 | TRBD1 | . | CASGRGHETQYF | TGTGCTAGTGGCAGGGGGCACGAGACCCAGTACTTC
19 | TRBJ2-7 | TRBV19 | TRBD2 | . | CASSARPARLAGRRYEQYF | TGTGCCAGTAGTGCCAGACCAGCGAGACTAGCGGGAAGAAGGTACGAGCAGTACTTC
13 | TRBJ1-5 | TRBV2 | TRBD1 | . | CASTAGGDQPQHF | TGTGCCAGCACCGCAGGGGGCGATCAGCCCCAGCATTTT
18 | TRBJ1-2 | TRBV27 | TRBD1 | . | CASSLPIHRGRSFYGYTF | TGTGCCAGCAGTTTACCAATCCACAGGGGCCGTTCTTTCTATGGCTACACCTTC
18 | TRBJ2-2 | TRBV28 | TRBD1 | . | CASSTRRDRAFGAGELFF | TGTGCCAGCAGTACGCGCCGGGACAGGGCCTTTGGGGCCGGGGAGCTGTTTTTT
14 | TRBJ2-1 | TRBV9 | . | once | CASSVAAGNNEQFF | TGTGCCAGCAGCGTAGCGGCAGGTAACAATGAGCAGTTCTTC
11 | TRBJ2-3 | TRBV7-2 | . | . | CASSSLDTQYF | TGTGCCAGCAGCTCACTGGATACGCAGTATTTT
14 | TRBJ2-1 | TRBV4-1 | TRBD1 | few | CASSQVGQGNEQFF | TGCGCCAGCAGCCAAGTCGGACAGGGGAATGAGCAGTTCTTC
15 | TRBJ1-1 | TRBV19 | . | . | CASSIYAGLNTEAFF | TGTGCCAGTAGTATATATGCGGGGTTGAACACTGAAGCTTTCTTT
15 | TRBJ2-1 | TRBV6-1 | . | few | CASNREGGLGNEQFF | TGTGCCAGCAATCGAGAGGGAGGCTTGGGCAATGAGCAGTTCTTC
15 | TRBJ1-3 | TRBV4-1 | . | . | CASSQTGSTGNTIYF | TGCGCCAGCAGCCAAACAGGGTCCACTGGAAACACCATATATTTT
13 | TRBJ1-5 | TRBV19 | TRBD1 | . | CASSGQHNQPQHF | TGTGCCAGTTCGGGACAGCACAATCAGCCCCAGCATTTT
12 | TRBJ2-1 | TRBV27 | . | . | CASSPIANEQFF | TGTGCCAGCAGCCCTATAGCTAATGAGCAGTTCTTC
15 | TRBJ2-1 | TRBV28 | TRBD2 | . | CASSSAGVGDNEQFF | TGTGCCAGCTCCTCGGCGGGAGTGGGAGACAATGAGCAGTTCTTC
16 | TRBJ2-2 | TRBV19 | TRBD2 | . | CASRETSGSNTGELFF | TGTGCCAGTAGGGAGACTAGCGGTTCGAACACCGGGGAGCTGTTTTTT